This note documents a single T cell receptor beta chain sequence. TCRdb's table, derived via immunoSEQ multiplex PCR, lists solely in-frame clones and lacks some. Found here are about 250,000 clones, around 86% of them singletons; the top ten hold around 1.5%. The CDR3 is made up of 16 amino acids. With 0 bases removed from V and 4 bases from J, the gap between germline ends came to 13 bases. The germline CDR1 and CDR2 sequences are SGHRS and YFSETQ. The data are from a study of blood T cell repertoires in COVID-19. The sequencing input was peripheral blood. This clonotype was sampled from a woman aged 55-69 years who had recovered from COVID-19. V is TRBV5-1 and J is TRBJ2-2; D is possibly TRBD2 (6 bases). The CDR3 DNA sequence: TGCGCCAGCAGCTTGGATGCGGGGATGGGCACCGGGGAGCTGTTTTTT. It translates to CASSLDAGMGTGELFF.